The 16 T cell receptor beta chains presented below share a single source sample, sequenced in a study of blood T cell repertoires in COVID-19 (dated by TCRdb to the early 2020s). The library was made by the immunoSEQ multiplex PCR assay. What TCRdb holds here is the immuneACCESS table cut down to in-frame rearrangements. Part of the clones is not present; checked against another copy, under half of the missing clones reflect an unresolved V gene, and the others are unexplained. In this sample the table shows 250,000 to 350,000 clones, almost 90% of which occur a single time. The top ten clonotypes cover 2.9% of the sample. The sample consisted of peripheral blood. These receptors all come from a woman in her thirties with COVID-19, enrolled during active disease.

V and J are TRBV30 and TRBJ2-7; 7 bases map to TRBD2. CDR1 and CDR2 from the germline V gene are GTSNPN and SVGIG (reference sequence). This CDR3 region has 12 residues. The trim removed 8 bases at V and 3 bases at J, leaving 7 bases unmatched. The CDR3 bases are TGTGCCCGATCTAGCGGCTTCTACGAGCAGTACTTC. This gives the protein CARSSGFYEQYF.

The gene calls are TRBV19 and TRBJ1-6; perhaps TRBD1 as D (6 bases). Trimming cost V 1 base and J 10 bases, with 11 bases left between them. The CDR3 sequence is 14 residues long. From germline, CDR1 is LNHDA and CDR2 SQIVND (reference sequence). This chain's CDR3 is CASSIVDSGSPLHF. CDR3 sequence (DNA): TGTGCCAGTAGTATAGTGGACAGTGGATCACCCCTCCACTTT. Based on the CDR3 plus reference TRBV19 and TRBJ1-6, the full variable domain is DGGITQSPKYLFRKEGQNVTLSCEQNLNHDAMYWYRQDPGQGLRLIYYSQIVNDFQKGDIAEGYSVSREKKESFPLTVTSAQKNPTAFYLCASSIVDSGSPLHFGNGTRLTVT.

V gene TRBV5-4 combines with J gene TRBJ2-7; the D gene is possibly TRBD2 (6 bases). Trimming left V 0 bases short and J 0 bases short, with 19 bases between. The CDR3 is 18 residues long. Germline V gene data show CDR1 as SGHNT and CDR2 as YYREEE (reference sequence). This CDR3 is CASSLAGLAGVASYEQYF. The CDR3 region has the DNA TGTGCCAGCAGCTTGGCGGGACTGGCCGGAGTGGCCTCCTACGAGCAGTACTTC.

The chain is built from TRBV7-2 and TRBJ1-2; D is ambiguous. Germline values: CDR1 SGHTA, CDR2 FQGNSA. This CDR3 contains 13 residues. V lost 5 bases and J 1 base, leaving 8 bases between the germline ends. For the CDR3, the DNA is TGTGCCAGCAGCCTTACAGATAACTATGGCTACACCTTC. Translating it yields CASSLTDNYGYTF.

The chain joins TRBV5-1 to TRBJ2-2; a possible D gene is TRBD2 (7 bases). CDR1 and CDR2 (germline): SGHRS, YFSETQ. This CDR3 has 15 residues. Trimming cost V 2 bases and J 5 bases, with 13 bases left between them. The CDR3 loop is CASSFGGLGTGELFF. The CDR3 DNA reads TGCGCCAGCAGCTTCGGGGGGCTTGGGACCGGGGAGCTGTTTTTT.

The V gene is TRBV7-9, the J gene TRBJ1-2; D is uncertain. Germline assignment: CDR1 SEHNR and CDR2 FQNEAQ (reference sequence). This CDR3 is built from 12 residues. V was cut by 2 bases and J by 2 bases, with 3 bases left in between. The CDR3, as DNA: TGTGCCAGCAGCTTACAAAACTATGGCTACACCTTC. Translation gives CASSLQNYGYTF.

This sequence joins TRBV19 and TRBJ2-1; 12 bases align to TRBD2. Germline lookup yields CDR1 LNHDA and CDR2 SQIVND (reference sequence). The length of the CDR3 is 16 residues. Unmatched junction bases numbered 10, after V lost 5 bases and J lost 8 bases. CDR3: CASSPTRTSGKDEQFF. Written as DNA, the CDR3 is TGTGCCAGTAGTCCGACCCGGACTAGCGGGAAGGATGAGCAGTTCTTC.

This chain joins TRBV28 and TRBJ2-7, with D unresolved. CDR1 is MDHEN and CDR2 is SYDVKM in the germline V gene. The CDR3 consists of 14 residues. V shed 4 bases and J shed 1 base, with 11 bases lying between them. The CDR3 loop is CASSSSRLSYEQYF. CDR3 coding DNA: TGTGCCAGCAGTTCTTCCAGGCTGTCCTACGAGCAGTACTTC.

The genes are TRBV5-6 and TRBJ1-2, with a possible D match to TRBD1 (5 bases). The CDR3 consists of 12 residues. With 0 bases removed from V and 6 bases from J, the gap between germline ends came to 6 bases. Germline assignment: CDR1 SGHDT and CDR2 YYEEEE. DNA of the CDR3: TGTGCCAGCAGCTTGGTCAGGGATGGCTACACCTTC. Protein product: CASSLVRDGYTF.

V is TRBV7-2 and J is TRBJ2-7; weak D call: TRBD2 (6 bases). CDR3 length equals 18 residues. The V gene lost 4 bases and the J gene lost 4 bases, with 26 bases spanning the gap. Germline loops: CDR1 SGHTA, CDR2 FQGNSA. Written as DNA, the CDR3 is TGTGCCAGCAGCTGGGATTTTGGGAGCGGGCCCCATCAATACGAGCAGTACTTC. It codes for CASSWDFGSGPHQYEQYF.

The genes are TRBV19 and TRBJ1-2, with 11 positions matching TRBD1. There are 14 residues in the CDR3. Trimming removed 5 bases from V and 6 bases from J; junction bases left unmatched: 5. Germline V gene sequence: CDR1 LNHDA, CDR2 SQIVND (reference sequence). The CDR3, as DNA: TGTGCCAGTAGTGCTCCGGGACAGGGGGATGGCTACACCTTC. Its protein product is CASSAPGQGDGYTF.

This chain links TRBV4-2 with TRBJ1-1; D may be TRBD1 (5 bases). Between the trimmed V and J ends, which lost 3 bases and 5 bases, there was a span of 7 bases. Germline lookup yields CDR1 LGHNA and CDR2 YNFKEQ. CDR3 length: 12 amino acids. The CDR3 sequence is CASSHGGTEAFF. The CDR3 DNA reads TGTGCCAGCAGCCACGGGGGGACTGAAGCTTTCTTT.

The CDR3 DNA follows: TGTGCCAGCAGATCCTGGGACAGGGCGGACGAGCAGTACTTC. Translation gives CASRSWDRADEQYF. The chain has TRBV28 and TRBJ2-7; TRBD1 matches 9 bases. Germline V CDR1 and CDR2: MDHEN, SYDVKM. J was trimmed by 5 bases and V by 6 bases; bases with no gene match: 8. The CDR3 is 14 residues long.

The V and J genes are TRBV3-1 (or the pseudogene TRBV3-2) and TRBJ1-1; 9 bases line up with TRBD1. Germline CDR1 is LGHDT and CDR2 is YNNKEL (reference sequence). The CDR3 contains 14 residues. V shed 2 bases and J 11 bases; nucleotides not matched to a gene: 9. The CDR3 protein is CASSQNSGQGHAFF. The CDR3 DNA is TGTGCCAGCAGCCAAAATTCGGGACAGGGCCACGCTTTCTTT.

The genes are TRBV3-1 (or the pseudogene TRBV3-2) and TRBJ2-2; D uncertain. The CDR3 has 13 residues. Per germline, CDR1 LGHDT and CDR2 YNNKEL (reference sequence). The V gene lost 3 bases and the J gene lost 1 base, with 3 bases spanning the gap. The CDR3, as DNA: TGTGCCAGCAGCCACGGGAACACCGGGGAGCTGTTTTTT. Translation gives CASSHGNTGELFF.

This sequence joins TRBV19 and TRBJ2-5; 11 nucleotides line up with TRBD1. Germline loops: CDR1 LNHDA, CDR2 SQIVND (reference sequence). With V trimmed by 4 bases and J by 10 bases, 8 bases remained unmatched. The CDR3 runs 14 residues. The CDR3 reads CASSTGQGDTDQYF. The CDR3 coding sequence is TGTGCCAGTAGTACGGGACAGGGGGATACGGACCAGTACTTC.